This T cell receptor (beta chain) was recorded in a study of blood T cell repertoires in COVID-19. Study summary: Both acute and convalescent COVID-19 samples were obtained from the United States, Italy and Spain. T cells, B-cell-depleted T cells, or PBMCs supplied cDNA or gDNA.

The CDR3 consists of 14 residues. V lost 4 bases and J lost 9; bases outside the gene matches: 9. Germline CDR1 reads MNHNY; CDR2 reads SVGAGI (reference sequence). Libraries were prepared by immunoSEQ multiplex PCR; TCRdb keeps only in-frame clonotypes and omits some of them. The data show 100,000 or so clones, about 76% seen once. V usage is TRBV6-6 and J usage is TRBJ2-1; 7 bases agree with TRBD2. The specimen sequenced was peripheral blood. The source is a woman between 65 and 79 years old with acute or convalescent COVID-19. The CDR3 DNA sequence: TGTGCCAGCAGTTCCCAAGGACTAGTGGTTGAGCAGTTCTTC. Translating it yields CASSSQGLVVEQFF.